Each of the 8 T cell receptor beta chains below was sequenced from the same sample in a study of STAT3 mutations in large granular lymphocyte leukemia. Points from the study as a whole: Every T-LGLL patient had at least one immunodominant TCRbeta clonotype.

TCRdb's table, derived via immunoSEQ multiplex PCR, lists solely in-frame clones and lacks some. The sample shows tens of thousands of clones, around 87% of them seen only once. No antigen has been assigned to these receptors. The sequenced sample consisted of peripheral blood mononuclear cells. Every receptor here comes from a man in his 60s with T-cell large granular lymphocyte leukemia. Some clones in this sample may be carry-over from other donors' samples.

The rearrangement uses TRBV18 and TRBJ1-1, with 9 bases matching TRBD1. Germline CDR1 is KGHSH and CDR2 is LQKENI. V trimming: 1 base; J trimming: 4 bases; junction bases outside the gene matches: 4. The CDR3 has 15 amino acids. The CDR3 DNA is TGTGCCAGCTCACCACGGGCGGGACAGGGCACTGAAGCTTTCTTT. Its protein product is CASSPRAGQGTEAFF.

This sequence joins TRBV7-9 and TRBJ2-7; 7 bases align to TRBD1. V lost 5 bases and J lost 0; bases outside the gene matches: 10. Per the germline V gene, CDR1 is SEHNR and CDR2 is FQNEAQ (reference sequence). The CDR3 loop spans 16 amino acids. The CDR3 DNA reads as TGTGCCAGCAGCCTCCCCCCGGGACAGAGCTCCTACGAGCAGTACTTC. Translated: CASSLPPGQSSYEQYF. The full variable domain, with the rest looked up from reference TRBV7-9 and TRBJ2-7, is DTGVSQNPRHKITKRGQNVTFRCDPISEHNRLYWYRQTLGQGPEFLTYFQNEAQLEKSRLLSDRFSAERPKGSFSTLEIQRTEQGDSAMYLCASSLPPGQSSYEQYFGPGTRLTVT.

J is TRBJ2-3 and V is TRBV20-1, with D unresolved. Germline assignment: CDR1 DFQATT and CDR2 SNEGSKA (reference sequence). The CDR3 is 11 amino acids. The V end lost 6 bases, the J end lost 2 bases, and 6 bases lay between the germline ends. The chain's CDR3 is CSASYTDTQYF. In nucleotides, the CDR3 is TGCAGTGCCTCATACACAGATACGCAGTATTTT.

V is TRBV27 and J is TRBJ2-2, with unresolved D. The CDR3 length is 12 residues. The germline V gene has CDR1 MNHEY and CDR2 SMNVEV (reference sequence). V lost 5 bases to trimming and J lost 4 bases, with 5 bases between them. Written as DNA, the CDR3 is TGTGCCAGCAGTCACCTCACCGGGGAGCTGTTTTTT. The encoded protein is CASSHLTGELFF.

The chain recombines TRBV5-6 with TRBJ1-5, with D uncertain. Trimming took 5 bases from V and 7 from J, leaving 28 bases between them. Looked up from germline, CDR1 is SGHDT and CDR2 is YYEEEE. The CDR3 spans 18 residues. CDR3: CASSYWWAPGKRAQPQHF. The CDR3 DNA reads TGTGCCAGCAGTTATTGGTGGGCCCCGGGGAAACGTGCGCAGCCCCAGCATTTT. Combining the CDR3 with reference TRBV5-6 and TRBJ1-5 gives the whole variable domain DAGVTQSPTHLIKTRGQQVTLRCSPKSGHDTVSWYQQALGQGPQFIFQYYEEEERQRGNFPDRFSGHQFPNYSSELNVNALLLGDSALYLCASSYWWAPGKRAQPQHFGDGTRLSIL.

In nucleotides, the CDR3 is TGTGCCAGCAGCTTAGCGGCAGGGTTAGGGGCCAACGTCCTGACTTTC. This gives the protein CASSLAAGLGANVLTF. The chain joins TRBV7-2 to TRBJ2-6, with a possible D match to TRBD1 (5 bases). Deletions cut 0 bases from V and 4 bases from J, with 10 bases between. The CDR3 runs to 16 residues. Germline V gene lookup returns CDR1 SGHTA and CDR2 FQGNSA.

The chain uses TRBV6-6 and TRBJ2-1; D ambiguous. The germline CDR1 and CDR2 sequences are MNHNY and SVGAGI (reference sequence). The length of the CDR3 is 15 residues. Trimming left V 0 bases short and J 2 bases short, with 8 bases between. CDR3 in amino acids: CASSYSTRAYNEQFF. CDR3 nucleotides: TGTGCCAGCAGTTACTCGACCCGGGCCTACAATGAGCAGTTCTTC.

The rearrangement joins TRBV5-6 to TRBJ1-2; possible D gene TRBD1, 5 bases. This CDR3 contains 14 residues. Germline V CDR1 and CDR2: SGHDT, YYEEEE. V gave up 4 bases and J gave up 5 bases, with 15 bases separating them. The CDR3 spells CASSQRQNLYGYTF. CDR3 nucleotide sequence: TGTGCCAGCAGCCAGAGACAGAATCTATATGGCTACACCTTC.